Shown below are 5 T cell receptor beta chains from a single sample sequenced in a study of control samples from healthy donors and cancer patients. TCRdb's table, derived via immunoSEQ multiplex PCR, lists solely in-frame clones and lacks some. The table includes some 49,000 clones, approximately 83% detected once. The sample taken for sequencing was PBMCs. The origin of the receptors is a woman between 50 and 59 years old with lung cancer.

The chain joins TRBV6-1 to TRBJ2-5, with D possibly matching TRBD2 (5 bases). The CDR3 is made up of 15 amino acids. Germline assignment: CDR1 MNHNS and CDR2 SASEGT. Trimming pared 1 base from V and 5 bases from J, leaving 14 bases between. In nucleotides, the CDR3 is TGTGCCAGCAGTGAAGATCTGGGGAGTTTGGAGACCCAGTACTTC. Protein: CASSEDLGSLETQYF.

This clone was counted a few times. The chain links TRBV19 to TRBJ2-7; no firm D call. Germline V gene data show CDR1 as LNHDA and CDR2 as SQIVND (reference sequence). CDR3 length: 12 residues. V shed 1 base and J shed 2 bases, with 3 bases lying between them. The CDR3, as DNA: TGTGCCAGTAGTATAGGCCCCTACGAGCAGTACTTC. Protein sequence: CASSIGPYEQYF.

This chain uses TRBV7-2 with TRBJ2-7; D could derive from TRBD1 or TRBD2 (6 bases each). This CDR3 is 19 amino acids long. The V and J ends lost 2 bases and 3 bases respectively, with 26 bases between them. Germline V gives CDR1 SGHTA, CDR2 FQGNSA. CDR3 DNA sequence: TGTGCCAGCAGCTTAAGGGGGGTGAGGTCCACTACCACATTCTACGAGCAGTACTTC. As protein: CASSLRGVRSTTTFYEQYF.

This sequence joins TRBV28 and TRBJ1-4, with D possibly being TRBD1 (5 bases). The V end lost 2 bases, the J end lost 0 bases, and 13 bases lay between the germline ends. CDR1 is MDHEN, CDR2 SYDVKM, per germline. This CDR3 is 17 amino acids long. CDR3 bases: TGTGCCAGCAGTTTACCCGGGGCCCATGCAACTAATGAAAAACTGTTTTTT. It is translated as CASSLPGAHATNEKLFF.

The chain uses TRBV6-5 and TRBJ2-2, with 9 positions matching TRBD1. Looked up from germline, CDR1 is MNHEY and CDR2 is SVGAGI. This CDR3 is 14 amino acids long. Unmatched junction bases numbered 6, after V lost 7 bases and J lost 6 bases. CDR3 nucleotides: TGTGCCAGCACTCGCCGGGACAGGGCCGGGGAGCTGTTTTTT. The encoded protein is CASTRRDRAGELFF.